The 13 T cell receptor beta chains given below trace back to one sample, sequenced in a study of CD8+CD57+ T cells in acquired aplastic anemia. Sequencing was done on patients that had shown CD8+CD57+ cell expansion by flow cytometry. TCR beta VDJ combinations and CDR3 sequences were profiled from genomic DNA. TCRdb recomputed calls from the reads with MiXCR, one row per CDR3 protein. Found here are 260,000 or so distinct CDR3 sequences, 47% of them singletons; the top ten hold roughly 8%. The sample consisted of sorted CD4+, CD8+, or CD8+CD57+ T cells (not recorded which) from PBMCs. Receptors originate from a human donor with aplastic anemia.

J is TRBJ1-2 and V is TRBV7-2; possibly TRBD1 for D (6 bases). The V end was cut by 6 bases, the J end by 5 bases, with 19 bases between. In germline, CDR1 is SGHTA, CDR2 FQGNSA. This CDR3 has 15 residues. CDR3: CASSPQQGSPYGYTF. In DNA, the CDR3 is TGTGCCAGCAGTCCTCAACAGGGCTCACCTTATGGCTACACCTTC.

This clonotype was recorded once. The V call is TRBV15, the J call TRBJ2-7; 7 bases line up with TRBD2. CDR1 is LNHNV, CDR2 YYDKDF, per germline (reference sequence). This CDR3 region has 16 residues. The junction had 12 bases not matched to a gene; V was cut back by 2 bases and J by 5 bases. Here the CDR3 reads CATSRPPLVGGNEQYF. CDR3 in DNA: TGTGCCACCAGCAGACCCCCACTGGTCGGGGGGAACGAGCAGTACTTC.

This clonotype has more than one count but fewer than ten. V usage is TRBV7-3 and J usage is TRBJ2-1; D ambiguous. From germline, CDR1 is SGHTA and CDR2 FQGTGA. The CDR3 sequence is 14 residues long. Trimming pared 2 bases from V and 8 bases from J, leaving 13 bases between. The CDR3 region has the DNA TGTGCCAGCAGCTTAGGCCTCCTAGGAGATGAGCAGTTCTTC. Amino acids: CASSLGLLGDEQFF.

The chain combines TRBV24-1 with TRBJ1-5; perhaps TRBD1 as D (5 bases). The CDR3 sequence is 14 residues long. Looked up from germline, CDR1 is KGHDR and CDR2 is SFDVKD. Trimming cost V 9 bases and J 6 bases, with 17 bases left between them. The CDR3 here is CATAREGAGQPQHF. The CDR3 nucleotides are TGTGCCACCGCTAGGGAAGGGGCAGGTCAGCCCCAGCATTTT.

In its sample, this clonotype was seen many times. The chain uses TRBV27 and TRBJ2-7, with 11 bases identical to TRBD1. The CDR3 extends over 15 amino acids. Unmatched junction bases numbered 9, after V lost 6 bases and J lost 5 bases. From germline, CDR1 is MNHEY and CDR2 SMNVEV (reference sequence). The CDR3 nucleotides are TGTGCCAGCAGCACGACCGGGACAGGGGGTCACGAGCAGTACTTC. Translation: CASSTTGTGGHEQYF.

V gene TRBV12-5 combines with J gene TRBJ2-1, with TRBD2 identical over 7 bases. This CDR3 comprises 19 residues. J gave up 8 bases and V 7 bases, and 26 bases lay outside the gene matches. The germline CDR1 and CDR2 sequences are LGHNT and FRNRAP. This CDR3 is CASANLSLPGTNLIHEQFF. The CDR3 nucleotides read TGTGCTAGTGCCAATCTCTCTCTTCCCGGGACTAACTTAATACATGAGCAGTTCTTC.

This clonotype was observed many times. The V and J genes are TRBV20-1 and TRBJ1-2, with a weak D call TRBD1 (6 bases). Trimming took off 3 bases at V and 4 bases at J, with 18 bases between the two ends. Germline values: CDR1 DFQATT, CDR2 SNEGSKA (reference sequence). The CDR3 length is 15 residues. This CDR3 reads CSARERGAPSYGYTF. The CDR3 region has the DNA TGCAGTGCTAGGGAACGGGGGGCGCCCAGCTATGGCTACACCTTC.

This clonotype was recorded at least ten times. The rearrangement links TRBV27 to TRBJ1-5; TRBD1 is a possible D gene (5 bases). Trimming removed 6 bases at V and 3 bases at J, with 12 bases between. This CDR3 contains 14 residues. Germline CDR1 and CDR2: MNHEY and SMNVEV (reference sequence). The CDR3 region has the DNA TGTGCCAGCAGGGCGGGACGTTACAATCAGCCCCAGCATTTT. Residues: CASRAGRYNQPQHF.

The chain couples TRBV25-1 to TRBJ1-5; a weak D match, TRBD1 (6 bases). This CDR3 has 14 amino acids. CDR1 and CDR2 from the germline V gene are MGHDK and SYGVNS. With 6 bases removed from V and 1 base from J, the gap between germline ends came to 10 bases. The CDR3 sequence: CASREGVSNQPQHF. For the CDR3, the DNA is TGTGCCAGCAGGGAGGGGGTAAGCAATCAGCCCCAGCATTTT.

The rearrangement links TRBV27 to TRBJ2-3, with D perhaps TRBD2 (5 bases). The CDR3 length is 14 residues. CDR1 MNHEY and CDR2 SMNVEV come from the germline V gene (reference sequence). V was cut by 5 bases and J by 6 bases, with 15 bases left in between. CDR3 DNA: TGTGCCAGCAGTCTCCGGGGTCAGAGGGATACGCAGTATTTT. It encodes CASSLRGQRDTQYF.

This clonotype was observed many times. The chain is built from TRBV19 and TRBJ2-7; D possibly corresponds to TRBD1 (6 bases). This CDR3 is 15 amino acids long. The germline gives CDR1 LNHDA, CDR2 SQIVND (reference sequence). Trimming took 3 bases from V and 5 from J, leaving 17 bases between them. The CDR3 is CASSIPTGLGHEQYF. The DNA of the CDR3 is TGTGCCAGTAGTATTCCAACAGGGCTCGGACACGAGCAGTACTTC.

This clonotype was picked up many times. The gene calls are TRBV6-1 and TRBJ2-6, with 10 bases matching TRBD1. This CDR3 has 15 residues. Per the germline V gene, CDR1 is MNHNS and CDR2 is SASEGT. J gave up 0 bases and V 8 bases, and 1 base lay outside the gene matches. Written as DNA, the CDR3 is TGTGCCAGCTGGGACAGGGGCTCTGGGGCCAACGTCCTGACTTTC. As protein: CASWDRGSGANVLTF.

The rearrangement joins TRBV5-1 to TRBJ2-3, with TRBD2 identical over 8 bases. This CDR3 has 17 residues. J was trimmed by 0 bases and V by 0 bases; bases with no gene match: 6. CDR1 SGHRS and CDR2 YFSETQ come from the germline V gene. The CDR3 nucleotides are TGCGCCAGCAGCTTGGCCGTAGCGGGGTTAAGCACAGATACGCAGTATTTT. It translates to CASSLAVAGLSTDTQYF.